Below, 26 T cell receptor beta chains from the same sample are listed, as sequenced in a study of T cells in localized non-small cell lung cancer. Some clones are missing from TCRdb's copy, which holds only in-frame ones; the method was immunoSEQ multiplex PCR. The sample records some 36,000 clones, just over 85% being singletons. The sample in question was peripheral blood mononuclear cells, obtained before any cancer treatment. The receptor set was obtained from a male donor at least 60 years old with stage II lung adenocarcinoma.

This chain uses TRBV4-1 with TRBJ1-1; D is unclear. V lost 3 bases and J 2 bases, leaving 10 bases between the germline ends. This CDR3 has 14 amino acids. Germline CDR1 reads MGHRA; CDR2 reads YSYEKL. Written as DNA, the CDR3 is TGCGCCAGCAGCCATAACGGGCAAAACACTGAAGCTTTCTTT. Its translation is CASSHNGQNTEAFF.

This clone was detected only once. In DNA, the CDR3 is TGTGCCAGCAGCTCCGGGGGCTTCAATTCACCCCTCCACTTT. Its translation is CASSSGGFNSPLHF. The chain carries TRBV7-2 and TRBJ1-6; TRBD1 is a possible D gene (6 bases). Trimming stripped 4 bases from V and 7 bases from J, with 11 bases between. Germline CDR1 is SGHTA and CDR2 is FQGNSA. This CDR3 is 14 amino acids long.

This clone was seen once. The genes are TRBV6-5 and TRBJ2-3; no clear D gene. The CDR3 extends over 14 amino acids. Per the germline V gene, CDR1 is MNHEY and CDR2 is SVGAGI. Deletions cut 2 bases from V and 0 bases from J, with 6 bases between. The CDR3 here is CASSYGPSTDTQYF. CDR3 in DNA: TGTGCCAGCAGTTACGGGCCAAGCACAGATACGCAGTATTTT.

This chain links TRBV6-5 with TRBJ2-3; D remains ambiguous. This CDR3 has 13 residues. Per the germline V gene, CDR1 is MNHEY and CDR2 is SVGAGI. With 6 bases removed from V and 4 bases from J, the gap between germline ends came to 11 bases. The CDR3 coding sequence is TGTGCCAGCAGCTCTCCCTGGGCAGATACGCAGTATTTT. Its protein product is CASSSPWADTQYF.

The chain employs TRBV27 and TRBJ2-6; D is perhaps TRBD1 (5 bases). Per germline, CDR1 MNHEY and CDR2 SMNVEV (reference sequence). This CDR3 has 14 residues. Trimming took off 10 bases at V and 2 bases at J, with 12 bases between the two ends. Written as DNA, the CDR3 is TGTGCCACCAGACAGCTCCCTGGGGCCAACGTCCTGACTTTC. It yields the protein CATRQLPGANVLTF.

The V gene is TRBV4-2, the J gene TRBJ2-3; D gene uncertain. This CDR3 is built from 15 residues. V was shortened by 2 bases and J by 4 bases, with 13 bases between the two germline ends. The germline V gene encodes CDR1 LGHNA and CDR2 YNFKEQ. The CDR3 DNA reads TGTGCCAGCAGCCAAACCCCTCGGAAGGCAGATACGCAGTATTTT. Translation gives CASSQTPRKADTQYF.

V gene TRBV19 combines with J gene TRBJ2-2; no definite D call. CDR3 length: 13 amino acids. Trimming removed 3 bases from V and 6 bases from J, with 8 bases in between. Germline lookup yields CDR1 LNHDA and CDR2 SQIVND (reference sequence). The CDR3 DNA follows: TGTGCCAGTAGTATCGCTAATTCCGGGGAGCTGTTTTTT. Encoded protein: CASSIANSGELFF.

DNA of the CDR3: TGTGCCAGCAGTCCACAGCTCACCTACGAGCAGTACTTC. Amino acids: CASSPQLTYEQYF. The V gene is TRBV6-1, the J gene TRBJ2-7, with unresolved D. CDR1 and CDR2 from the germline V gene are MNHNS and SASEGT. The CDR3 covers 13 residues. The V end lost 5 bases, the J end lost 2 bases, and 10 bases lay between the germline ends.

The chain couples TRBV10-3 to TRBJ2-3, with 13 bases that match TRBD2. Germline V gene lookup returns CDR1 ENHRY and CDR2 SYGVKD. This CDR3 comprises 16 residues. The J segment lost 0 bases and the V segment lost 4 bases, leaving 1 base of the junction unmatched. For the CDR3, the DNA is TGTGCCATCAGTGGGGGACTAGCGGGGAGCACAGATACGCAGTATTTT. This codes for CAISGGLAGSTDTQYF.

The rearrangement links TRBV11-2 to TRBJ1-1; D is unresolved. The germline V and J ends were trimmed by 1 base and 10 bases, with 13 bases remaining between them. This CDR3 comprises 13 residues. Germline loops: CDR1 SGHAT, CDR2 FQNNGV. In DNA form, the CDR3 reads TGTGCCAGCAGCTTAGTAGTTAGCGTGATAGCTTTCTTT. Its protein product is CASSLVVSVIAFF.

The V call is TRBV4-2, the J call TRBJ1-5, with 8 positions matching TRBD1. The V gene end was trimmed by 4 bases and the J gene end by 5 bases; junction bases not matched to a gene: 4. Germline-derived CDR1 and CDR2 are LGHNA and YNFKEQ. This CDR3 contains 14 residues. CDR3 in amino acids: CASSPQGADQPQHF. The CDR3 DNA follows: TGTGCCAGCAGCCCGCAGGGGGCCGATCAGCCCCAGCATTTT.

The chain combines TRBV4-2 with TRBJ2-1, with unresolved D. CDR1 is LGHNA, CDR2 YNFKEQ, per germline. V was pared by 0 bases and J by 2 bases, with 11 bases between. This CDR3 contains 16 residues. Here the CDR3 DNA reads TGTGCCAGCAGCCAAGAGGTGGTTAGCCCCTACAATGAGCAGTTCTTC. Translation: CASSQEVVSPYNEQFF.

The V gene is TRBV30, the J gene TRBJ1-1; tentatively, D is TRBD1 (5 bases). The CDR3 runs 13 residues. V lost 2 bases, J lost 0 bases, and 7 bases lay in between. Germline lookup yields CDR1 GTSNPN and CDR2 SVGIG (reference sequence). CDR3 coding DNA: TGTGCCTGGAGTCAACAGGTGAACACTGAAGCTTTCTTT. It codes for CAWSQQVNTEAFF. Full variable domain (remainder filled in from reference TRBV30 and TRBJ1-1): SQTIHQWPATLVQPVGSPLSLECTVEGTSNPNLYWYRQAAGRGLQLLFYSVGIGQISSEVPQNLSASRPQDRQFILSSKKLLLSDSGFYLCAWSQQVNTEAFFGQGTRLTVV.

V usage is TRBV19 and J usage is TRBJ2-1; no clear D gene. V was trimmed by 5 bases and J by 4 bases, leaving 9 bases between them. The germline V gene has CDR1 LNHDA and CDR2 SQIVND (reference sequence). The CDR3 has 13 amino acids. CDR3 sequence (DNA): TGTGCCAGTAGTGAGGCCAGGTACAATGAGCAGTTCTTC. Amino acids: CASSEARYNEQFF. Based on the CDR3 plus reference TRBV19 and TRBJ2-1, the full variable domain is DGGITQSPKYLFRKEGQNVTLSCEQNLNHDAMYWYRQDPGQGLRLIYYSQIVNDFQKGDIAEGYSVSREKKESFPLTVTSAQKNPTAFYLCASSEARYNEQFFGPGTRLTVL.

This clone was detected a few times. J is TRBJ2-6 and V is TRBV5-1; D is unclear. Germline CDR1 and CDR2: SGHRS and YFSETQ. The CDR3 runs 16 residues. V gave up 0 bases and J gave up 0 bases, with 7 bases separating them. The CDR3 DNA sequence: TGCGCCAGCAGCTTGGGACGGTACTCTGGGGCCAACGTCCTGACTTTC. Encoded protein: CASSLGRYSGANVLTF.

This sequence joins TRBV28 and TRBJ2-2; 7 bases agree with TRBD2. CDR3 length: 14 residues. The V gene's germline CDR1 is MDHEN and CDR2 SYDVKM. The trim removed 7 bases at V and 1 base at J, leaving 3 bases unmatched. The CDR3 DNA is TGTGCCAGCATTACTAGCGTGAACACCGGGGAGCTGTTTTTT. It yields the protein CASITSVNTGELFF.

The V call is TRBV5-1, the J call TRBJ1-6; D perhaps matches TRBD1 (5 bases). This CDR3 is 13 amino acids long. Germline V CDR1 and CDR2: SGHRS, YFSETQ. V shed 1 base and J shed 10 bases, with 9 bases lying between them. The CDR3 DNA follows: TGCGCCAGCAGCTTGCAGGGTGAATCACCCCTCCACTTT. Its translation: CASSLQGESPLHF.

The chain employs TRBV6-1 and TRBJ1-4; no clear D gene. With 2 bases removed from V and 5 bases from J, the gap between germline ends came to 15 bases. Germline V gene lookup returns CDR1 MNHNS and CDR2 SASEGT. The CDR3 contains 16 residues. The CDR3 sequence: CASSESAAGLNEKLFF. In nucleotides, the CDR3 is TGTGCCAGCAGTGAATCAGCGGCAGGCCTGAATGAAAAACTGTTTTTT.

The chain has TRBV29-1 and TRBJ2-3, with a tentative D call TRBD1 (5 bases). Per the germline V gene, CDR1 is SQVTM and CDR2 is ANQGSEA. V lost 6 bases and J 6 bases, leaving 19 bases between the germline ends. The CDR3 runs 14 residues. Here the CDR3 DNA reads TGCAGCGTCATTAGTGGGGCGGTGTCCGATACGCAGTATTTT. Protein sequence: CSVISGAVSDTQYF.

The CDR3 DNA is TGTGCCAGCAGCTTGACCTTAGCGGGAGGGGAAGAGACCCAGTACTTC. Translating gives CASSLTLAGGEETQYF. The rearrangement links TRBV7-2 to TRBJ2-5, with 11 bases aligning to TRBD2. Germline V gene lookup returns CDR1 SGHTA and CDR2 FQGNSA. CDR3 length: 16 amino acids. V lost 3 bases, J lost 3 bases, and 6 bases stayed unmatched.

The V call is TRBV10-3, the J call TRBJ1-5, with D unresolved. The V end lost 4 bases, the J end lost 2 bases, and 9 bases lay between the germline ends. Germline CDR1 is ENHRY and CDR2 is SYGVKD. CDR3 length equals 14 residues. The CDR3 DNA reads as TGTGCCATCAGTGGCGAGGGAGGCAATCAGCCCCAGCATTTT. Protein sequence: CAISGEGGNQPQHF.

The rearrangement links TRBV19 to TRBJ1-2; 7 positions agree with TRBD1. The germline V gene encodes CDR1 LNHDA and CDR2 SQIVND (reference sequence). Trimming at V came to 5 bases and at J to 8 bases, leaving 11 bases not matched to a gene. This CDR3 comprises 14 residues. In DNA, the CDR3 is TGTGCCAGTAGTTGGCTCGACAGGGAGTTGGGCTACACCTTC. This sequence encodes CASSWLDRELGYTF. The whole variable domain, remainder taken from reference TRBV19 and TRBJ1-2, is DGGITQSPKYLFRKEGQNVTLSCEQNLNHDAMYWYRQDPGQGLRLIYYSQIVNDFQKGDIAEGYSVSREKKESFPLTVTSAQKNPTAFYLCASSWLDRELGYTFGSGTRLTVV.

CDR3 residues: CASSQQRNQPQHF. The DNA of the CDR3 is TGTGCCAGCAGCCAGCAGCGCAATCAGCCCCAGCATTTT. The J gene is TRBJ1-5, the V gene TRBV14; D gene ambiguous. Trimming pared 3 bases from V and 2 bases from J, leaving 5 bases between. Germline V CDR1 and CDR2: SGHDN, FVKESK. This CDR3 has 13 amino acids.

V is TRBV14 and J is TRBJ2-7; the D is unclear. Germline CDR1 SGHDN, CDR2 FVKESK. The CDR3 totals 13 residues. V lost 4 bases, J lost 0 bases, and 7 bases lay in between. The DNA of the CDR3 is TGTGCCAGCAGCCGATTCTCCTCCTACGAGCAGTACTTC. Residues: CASSRFSSYEQYF.

The chain uses TRBV19 and TRBJ1-5; D ambiguous. The germline gives CDR1 LNHDA, CDR2 SQIVND (reference sequence). The CDR3 loop spans 16 amino acids. V shed 6 bases and J shed 5 bases, with 20 bases lying between them. CDR3 protein: CASSYSTPRFDQPQHF. CDR3 in DNA: TGTGCCAGTAGCTATTCGACACCCCGTTTCGATCAGCCCCAGCATTTT. Full variable domain (missing parts from reference TRBV19 and TRBJ1-5): DGGITQSPKYLFRKEGQNVTLSCEQNLNHDAMYWYRQDPGQGLRLIYYSQIVNDFQKGDIAEGYSVSREKKESFPLTVTSAQKNPTAFYLCASSYSTPRFDQPQHFGDGTRLSIL.

This rearrangement joins TRBV5-8 to TRBJ2-3; the D is unclear. This CDR3 contains 13 residues. Trimming cost V 0 bases and J 4 bases, with 6 bases left between them. The germline V gene has CDR1 SGHTS and CDR2 YDEGEE. CDR3 sequence reads: CASSLVHADTQYF. CDR3 nucleotide sequence: TGTGCCAGCAGCTTGGTTCACGCAGATACGCAGTATTTT.